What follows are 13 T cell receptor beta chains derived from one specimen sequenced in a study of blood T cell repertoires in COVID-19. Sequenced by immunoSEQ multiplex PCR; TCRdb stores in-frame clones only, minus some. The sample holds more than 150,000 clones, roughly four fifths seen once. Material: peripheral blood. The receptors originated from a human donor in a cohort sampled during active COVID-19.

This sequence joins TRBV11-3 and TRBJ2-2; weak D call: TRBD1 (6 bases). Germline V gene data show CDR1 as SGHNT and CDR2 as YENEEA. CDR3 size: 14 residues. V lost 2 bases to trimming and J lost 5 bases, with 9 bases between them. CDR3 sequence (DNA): TGTGCCAGCAGCTTACAAGGGGGAACCGGGGAGCTGTTTTTT. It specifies CASSLQGGTGELFF.

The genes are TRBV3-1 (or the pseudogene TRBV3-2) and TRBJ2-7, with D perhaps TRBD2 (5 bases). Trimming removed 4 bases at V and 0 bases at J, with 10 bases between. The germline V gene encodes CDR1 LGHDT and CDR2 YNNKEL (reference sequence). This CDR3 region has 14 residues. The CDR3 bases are TGTGCCAGCAGCCCTCGGGGTTTCTCCTACGAGCAGTACTTC. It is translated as CASSPRGFSYEQYF.

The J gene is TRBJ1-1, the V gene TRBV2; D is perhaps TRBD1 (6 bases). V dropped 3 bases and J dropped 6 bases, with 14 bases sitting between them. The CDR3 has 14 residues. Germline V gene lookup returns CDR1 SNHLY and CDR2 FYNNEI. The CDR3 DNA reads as TGTGCCAGCAGTGACAGGGGATCCAAACCTGAAGCTTTCTTT. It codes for CASSDRGSKPEAFF. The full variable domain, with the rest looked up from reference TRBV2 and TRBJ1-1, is EPEVTQTPSHQVTQMGQEVILRCVPISNHLYFYWYRQILGQKVEFLVSFYNNEISEKSEIFDDQFSVERPDGSNFTLKIRSTKLEDSAMYFCASSDRGSKPEAFFGQGTRLTVV.

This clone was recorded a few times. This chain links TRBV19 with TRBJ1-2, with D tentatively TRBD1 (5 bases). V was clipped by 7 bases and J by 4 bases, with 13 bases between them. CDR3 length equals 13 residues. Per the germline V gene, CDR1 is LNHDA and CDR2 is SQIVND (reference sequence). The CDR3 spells CASKAQGSYGYTF. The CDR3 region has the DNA TGTGCCAGTAAGGCCCAGGGCTCCTATGGCTACACCTTC.

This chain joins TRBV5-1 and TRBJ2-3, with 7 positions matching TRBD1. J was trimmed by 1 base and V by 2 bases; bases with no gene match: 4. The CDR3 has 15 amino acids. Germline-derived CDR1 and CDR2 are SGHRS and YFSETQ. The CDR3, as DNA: TGCGCCAGCAGCTTTACAGGGGTGCGCACAGATACGCAGTATTTT. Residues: CASSFTGVRTDTQYF.

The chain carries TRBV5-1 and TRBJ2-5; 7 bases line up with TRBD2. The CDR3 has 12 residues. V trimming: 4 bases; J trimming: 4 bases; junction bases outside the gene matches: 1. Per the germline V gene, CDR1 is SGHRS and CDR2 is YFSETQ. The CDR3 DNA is TGCGCCAGCAGCGCTAGCGGAGAGACCCAGTACTTC. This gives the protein CASSASGETQYF. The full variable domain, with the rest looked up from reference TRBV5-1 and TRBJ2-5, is KAGVTQTPRYLIKTRGQQVTLSCSPISGHRSVSWYQQTPGQGLQFLFEYFSETQRNKGNFPGRFSGRQFSNSRSEMNVSTLELGDSALYLCASSASGETQYFGPGTRLLVL.

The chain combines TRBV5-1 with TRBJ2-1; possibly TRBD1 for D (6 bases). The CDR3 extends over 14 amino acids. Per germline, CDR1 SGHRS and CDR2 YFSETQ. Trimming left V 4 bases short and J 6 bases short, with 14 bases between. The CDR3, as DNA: TGCGCCAGCAGCGAACTTGGGACACCCAATGAGCAGTTCTTC. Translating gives CASSELGTPNEQFF.

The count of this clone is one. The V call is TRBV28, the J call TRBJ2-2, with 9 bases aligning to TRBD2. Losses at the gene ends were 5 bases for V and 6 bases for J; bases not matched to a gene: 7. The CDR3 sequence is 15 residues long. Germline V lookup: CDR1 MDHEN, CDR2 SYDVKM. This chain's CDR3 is CASSLGLASPGELFF. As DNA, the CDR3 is TGTGCCAGCAGTCTGGGACTAGCATCACCCGGGGAGCTGTTTTTT.

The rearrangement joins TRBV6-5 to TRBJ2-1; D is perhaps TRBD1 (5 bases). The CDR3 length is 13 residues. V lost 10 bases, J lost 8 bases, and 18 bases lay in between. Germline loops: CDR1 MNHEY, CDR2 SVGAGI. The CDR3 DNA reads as TGTGCCACAGGGCTAGGAAAAGGGGATGAGCAGTTCTTC. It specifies CATGLGKGDEQFF.

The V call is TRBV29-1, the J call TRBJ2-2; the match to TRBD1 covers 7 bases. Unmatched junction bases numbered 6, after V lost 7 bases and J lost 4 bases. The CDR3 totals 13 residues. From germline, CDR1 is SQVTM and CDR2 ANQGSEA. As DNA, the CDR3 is TGCAGCGGCCTAGGACAGGCCACCGGGGAGCTGTTTTTT. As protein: CSGLGQATGELFF.

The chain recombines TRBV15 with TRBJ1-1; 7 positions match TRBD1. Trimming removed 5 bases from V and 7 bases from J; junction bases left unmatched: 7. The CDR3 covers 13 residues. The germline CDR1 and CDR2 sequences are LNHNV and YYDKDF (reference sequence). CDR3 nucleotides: TGTGCCACCAGCGCGGGACAGCTTTTTGAAGCTTTCTTT. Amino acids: CATSAGQLFEAFF.

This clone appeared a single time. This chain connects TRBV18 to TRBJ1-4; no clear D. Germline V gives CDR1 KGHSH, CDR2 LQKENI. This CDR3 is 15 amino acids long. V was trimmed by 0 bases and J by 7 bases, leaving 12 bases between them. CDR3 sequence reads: CASSPPTQRLEKLFF. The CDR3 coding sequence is TGTGCCAGCTCACCACCGACCCAGAGGCTTGAAAAACTGTTTTTT.

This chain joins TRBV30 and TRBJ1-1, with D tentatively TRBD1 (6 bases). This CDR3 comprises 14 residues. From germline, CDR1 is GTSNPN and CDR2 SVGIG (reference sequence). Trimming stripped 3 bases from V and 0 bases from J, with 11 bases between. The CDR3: CAWRVRGMNTEAFF. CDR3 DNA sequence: TGTGCCTGGAGAGTCAGGGGTATGAACACTGAAGCTTTCTTT. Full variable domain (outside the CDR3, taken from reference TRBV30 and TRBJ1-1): SQTIHQWPATLVQPVGSPLSLECTVEGTSNPNLYWYRQAAGRGLQLLFYSVGIGQISSEVPQNLSASRPQDRQFILSSKKLLLSDSGFYLCAWRVRGMNTEAFFGQGTRLTVV.